The 17 T cell receptor beta chains below come from one sample, sequenced in a study of T cells after yellow fever vaccination. TCRdb reanalysed the 5' RACE reads using MiXCR and keeps one entry per CDR3 protein. The repertoire includes 400,000 to 650,000 distinct CDR3 sequences, roughly 22% of them detected once, and about 17% sits in the top ten. The sample consisted of PBMCs, taken about 21 days after the first yellow fever vaccination. These TCRs come from a man aged 18 to 29 who received the YFV17D yellow fever vaccine.

This chain links TRBV7-2 with TRBJ2-7, with D possibly called TRBD1 or TRBD2 (6 bases each). The V gene's germline CDR1 is SGHTA and CDR2 FQGNSA. This CDR3 spans 14 amino acids. V lost 1 base to trimming and J lost 3 bases, with 10 bases between them. The DNA of the CDR3 is TGTGCCAGCAGCTTAGGAGGGGGGTTCTACGAGCAGTACTTC. Protein sequence: CASSLGGGFYEQYF.

The chain has TRBV28 and TRBJ2-2; D gene ambiguous. Trimming stripped 6 bases from V and 14 bases from J, with 13 bases between. The germline CDR1 and CDR2 sequences are MDHEN and SYDVKM. The CDR3 extends over 11 amino acids. CDR3 in DNA: TGTGCCAGCAGCCTTGCACGGAAACTGTTTTTT. This gives the protein CASSLARKLFF. The full variable domain, rest sourced from reference TRBV28 and TRBJ2-2, is DVKVTQSSRYLVKRTGEKVFLECVQDMDHENMFWYRQDPGLGLRLIYFSYDVKMKEKGDIPEGYSVSREKKERFSLILESASTNQTSMYLCASSLARKLFFGEGSRLTVL.

In this sample, this clonotype turned up a few times. V and J are TRBV14 and TRBJ1-2; 8 positions agree with TRBD1. Looked up from germline, CDR1 is SGHDN and CDR2 is FVKESK. Unmatched junction bases numbered 7, after V lost 3 bases and J lost 7 bases. The CDR3 spans 14 residues. For the CDR3, the DNA is TGTGCCAGCAGCCAGAGGACAGGGCAGGGTGGCTACACCTTC. Protein: CASSQRTGQGGYTF.

V gene TRBV10-3 combines with J gene TRBJ2-4; no definite D call. The V gene lost 4 bases and the J gene lost 0 bases, with 13 bases spanning the gap. From germline, CDR1 is ENHRY and CDR2 SYGVKD. The CDR3 runs 16 residues. The CDR3 sequence is CAISVRPGLAKNIQYF. In DNA form, the CDR3 reads TGTGCCATCAGTGTGAGGCCCGGATTAGCCAAAAACATTCAGTACTTC.

This clonotype came up many times. The rearrangement uses TRBV12-3 or TRBV12-4 and TRBJ2-1; TRBD2 agrees at 11 bases. The CDR3 extends over 16 amino acids. V was clipped by 8 bases and J by 0 bases; unmatched bases: 6. The DNA of the CDR3 is TGTGCCAGCGGACTTCTAGCGGGGGGCTCCTACAATGAGCAGTTCTTC. Protein product: CASGLLAGGSYNEQFF.

Points on this clonotype: The junction departs from the called germline gene at one end, perhaps through a read error. V usage is TRBV11-2 and J usage is TRBJ2-4, with D hard to call. Germline-derived CDR1 and CDR2 are SGHAT and FQNNGV. The CDR3 sequence is 8 residues long. The CDR3 spells CASSEDLF. The CDR3 DNA follows: TGTGCCAGCAGCGAGGACCTCTTC.

The chain carries TRBV12-3 or TRBV12-4 and TRBJ2-1, with 11 bases fitting TRBD2. J gave up 4 bases and V 6 bases, and 5 bases lay outside the gene matches. The CDR3 spans 15 residues. The CDR3 region is CASRSRLAGYNEQFF. The CDR3 bases are TGTGCCAGCAGATCTAGACTAGCGGGGTACAATGAGCAGTTCTTC.

This clonotype has ten or more counts. The genes are TRBV21-1 and TRBJ2-1. TRBV21-1 is deemed a pseudogene. The CDR3 runs 17 residues. The CDR3 DNA reads as TGTGCCAGCAGCAAAGTGTGGGAAAGTTGCTCCTACAATGAGCAGTTCTTC. Its translation is CASSKVWESCSYNEQFF.

The DNA for the CDR3 is TGTGCCAGCTCACCATCAGGGTTGGGGGAGCAGTACGTC. Protein: CASSPSGLGEQYV. The chain links TRBV18 to TRBJ2-7, with D perhaps TRBD1 (5 bases). This CDR3 is 13 amino acids long. Per germline, CDR1 KGHSH and CDR2 LQKENI. Trimming took 2 bases from V and 7 from J, leaving 12 bases between them.

The chain joins TRBV7-2 to TRBJ1-5; D unclear. The CDR3 length is 17 residues. CDR1 SGHTA and CDR2 FQGNSA come from the germline V gene. V was pared by 2 bases and J by 4 bases, with 18 bases between. The CDR3 sequence is CASSLRTGLVQNQPQHF. The CDR3 DNA follows: TGTGCCAGCAGCTTACGGACGGGGTTGGTCCAAAATCAGCCCCAGCATTTT.

The V call is TRBV10-2, the J call TRBJ1-1; 10 bases line up with TRBD1. CDR1 and CDR2 (germline): WSHSY, SAAADI. With 2 bases clipped from V and 5 bases from J, the junction kept 5 bases outside the gene matches. CDR3 length: 15 amino acids. The CDR3 coding sequence is TGCGCCAGCAGTGAGAGACAGGGGGCGCAGACTGAAGCTTTCTTT. Amino acids: CASSERQGAQTEAFF.

The rearrangement links TRBV16 to TRBJ2-3; D gene ambiguous. Trimming removed 2 bases at V and 3 bases at J, with 9 bases between. CDR1 is KGHSY, CDR2 FQNENV, per germline. The length of the CDR3 is 14 residues. The CDR3 region has the DNA TGTGCCAGCAGCCAACCTACTCGGACAGATACGCAGTATTTT. Amino acids: CASSQPTRTDTQYF.

The chain couples TRBV4-2 to TRBJ2-2, with D possibly being TRBD2 (7 bases). This CDR3 contains 15 residues. V was pared by 5 bases and J by 0 bases, with 10 bases between. Germline V gene sequence: CDR1 LGHNA, CDR2 YNFKEQ. The CDR3 protein is CASSAGAANTGELFF. Written as DNA, the CDR3 is TGTGCCAGCAGCGCGGGGGCAGCGAACACCGGGGAGCTGTTTTTT.

The chain carries TRBV7-2 and TRBJ2-4; no firm D call. The CDR3 runs 14 residues. Germline-derived CDR1 and CDR2 are SGHTA and FQGNSA. Trimming removed 8 bases at V and 1 base at J, with 12 bases between. The CDR3 sequence: CASAPSAAKNIQYF. The CDR3 DNA sequence: TGTGCCAGCGCACCATCGGCGGCCAAAAACATTCAGTACTTC.

For the CDR3, the DNA is TGTGCCAGCAGCCCCCCGCGGGCTAGCGGGGGGGCCGTTGGGAATGAGCAGTTCTTC. Translation: CASSPPRASGGAVGNEQFF. The chain is built from TRBV9 and TRBJ2-1; 12 bases are a match to TRBD2. The V gene end was trimmed by 4 bases and the J gene end by 7 bases; junction bases not matched to a gene: 18. CDR1 is SGDLS and CDR2 is YYNGEE in the germline V gene. This CDR3 is built from 19 residues.

This chain links TRBV21-1 with TRBJ1-1. TRBV21-1 is a pseudogene. The CDR3 totals 17 residues. The chain's CDR3 is CASRKWARYKTNTEAFF. CDR3 DNA sequence: TGTGCCAGCAGAAAATGGGCCAGATACAAGACGAACACTGAAGCTTTCTTT.

This clonotype was seen only once. The CDR3 protein is CASSFHPADMNTEAFF. CDR3 sequence (DNA): TGTGCCAGCAGTTTTCATCCCGCAGATATGAACACTGAAGCTTTCTTT. The V and J genes are TRBV12-3 or TRBV12-4 and TRBJ1-1, with D hard to call. CDR3 length: 16 amino acids. V lost 3 bases, J lost 0 bases, and 14 bases lay in between.